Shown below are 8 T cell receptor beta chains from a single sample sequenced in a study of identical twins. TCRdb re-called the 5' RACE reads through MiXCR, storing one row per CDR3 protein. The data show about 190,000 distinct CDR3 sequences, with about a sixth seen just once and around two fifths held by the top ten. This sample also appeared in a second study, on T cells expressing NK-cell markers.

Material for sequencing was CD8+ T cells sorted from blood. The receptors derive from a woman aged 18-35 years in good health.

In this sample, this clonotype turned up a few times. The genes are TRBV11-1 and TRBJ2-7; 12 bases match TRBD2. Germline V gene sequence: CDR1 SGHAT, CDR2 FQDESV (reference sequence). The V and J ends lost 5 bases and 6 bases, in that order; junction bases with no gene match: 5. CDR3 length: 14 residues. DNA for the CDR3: TGTGCCAGCAGCGTGACTAGCGGGGGAATCGAGCAGTACTTC. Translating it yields CASSVTSGGIEQYF. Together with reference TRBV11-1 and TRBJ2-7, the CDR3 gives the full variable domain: EAEVAQSPRYKITEKSQAVAFWCDPISGHATLYWYRQILGQGPELLVQFQDESVVDDSQLPKDRFSAERLKGVDSTLKIQPAELGDSAMYLCASSVTSGGIEQYFGPGTRLTVT.

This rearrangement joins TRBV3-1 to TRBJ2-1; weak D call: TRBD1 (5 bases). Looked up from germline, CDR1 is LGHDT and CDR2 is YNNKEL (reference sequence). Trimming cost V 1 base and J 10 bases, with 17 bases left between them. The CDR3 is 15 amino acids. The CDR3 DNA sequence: TGTGCCAGCAGCCAAGTCCCAGGGATAGGAAGGGAGCAGTTCTTC. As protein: CASSQVPGIGREQFF.

CDR3 sequence: CASSLLWTSGGGSYNEQFF. The CDR3 DNA sequence: TGCGCCAGCAGCCTCCTTTGGACTAGCGGGGGGGGGTCCTACAATGAGCAGTTCTTC. The rearrangement joins TRBV4-3 to TRBJ2-1; 15 bases align to TRBD2. Germline V lookup: CDR1 LGHNA, CDR2 YSLEER. The CDR3 has 19 residues. V was clipped by 4 bases and J by 1 base; unmatched bases: 8.

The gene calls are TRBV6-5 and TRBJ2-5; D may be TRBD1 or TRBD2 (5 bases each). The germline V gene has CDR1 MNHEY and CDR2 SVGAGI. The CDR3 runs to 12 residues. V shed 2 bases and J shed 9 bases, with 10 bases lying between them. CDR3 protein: CASSYGTGPQYF. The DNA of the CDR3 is TGTGCCAGCAGTTACGGGACCGGCCCCCAGTACTTC.

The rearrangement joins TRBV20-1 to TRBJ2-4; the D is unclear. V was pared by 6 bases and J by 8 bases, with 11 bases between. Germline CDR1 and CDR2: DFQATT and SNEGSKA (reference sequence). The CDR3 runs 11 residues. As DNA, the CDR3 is TGCAGTGCCGCGCGTGTAGACATTCAGTACTTC. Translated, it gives CSAARVDIQYF.

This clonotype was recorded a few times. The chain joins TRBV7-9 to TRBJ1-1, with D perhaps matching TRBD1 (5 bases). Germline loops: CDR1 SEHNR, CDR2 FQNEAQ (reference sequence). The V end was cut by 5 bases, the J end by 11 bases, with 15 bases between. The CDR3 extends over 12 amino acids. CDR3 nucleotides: TGTGCCAGCAGCCAAGGCGGGGGTCAGGCTTTCTTT. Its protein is CASSQGGGQAFF.

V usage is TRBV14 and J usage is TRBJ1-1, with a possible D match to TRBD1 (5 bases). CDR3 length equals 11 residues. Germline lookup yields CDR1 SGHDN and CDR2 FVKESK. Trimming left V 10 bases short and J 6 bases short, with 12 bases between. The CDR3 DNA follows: TGTGCCACCGGGGCGTGGCCTGAAGCTTTCTTT. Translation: CATGAWPEAFF.

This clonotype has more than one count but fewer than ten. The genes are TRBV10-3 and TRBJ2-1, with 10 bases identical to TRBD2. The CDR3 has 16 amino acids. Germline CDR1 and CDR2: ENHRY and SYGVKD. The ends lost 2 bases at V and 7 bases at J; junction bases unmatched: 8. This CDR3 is CAISELAGVRKNEQFF. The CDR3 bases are TGTGCCATCAGTGAGCTAGCGGGAGTCCGGAAAAATGAGCAGTTCTTC.